This T cell receptor beta chain was captured by sequencing in a study of regulatory T cells in long-lasting Graves disease. Arm-PCR of CDR3 regions and iRepertoire HTBI primers were the basis on which TCR beta libraries were built. TCRdb independently ran MiXCR on the multiplex PCR reads; one entry per CDR3 protein. This table has hundreds of thousands of distinct CDR3 sequences, about 15% appearing once. Time point: newly diagnosed GD, antithyroid drugs for less than 3 months. There was RNA extracted from PBMCs, and the TCR library was made from it. The sample holds many counts of this clonotype. The CDR3 totals 13 residues. V lost 8 bases and J 4 bases, leaving 13 bases between the germline ends. CDR1 KGHDR and CDR2 SFDVKD come from the germline V gene. These data were also reused for a study on T cells in Graves' hyperthyroidism and ophthalmopathy. That source notes: The primer set for the first-round RT-PCR of the TCR CDR3 was HTBI. Through a model of 13 V-J features, ophthalmopathy was separated from stable hyperthyroidism.

The clonotype was recovered from a woman aged 25 to 39 with Graves disease. Sequencing used peripheral blood mononuclear cells (PBMCs), obtained at new diagnosis, from a patient treated with antithyroid drugs. The chain links TRBV24-1 to TRBJ1-1, with D perhaps TRBD1 (5 bases). CDR3 in amino acids: CATTGWGSTEAFF. For the CDR3, the DNA is TGTGCCACCACAGGATGGGGGAGCACTGAAGCTTTCTTT.